This entry features one T cell receptor beta chain sequence. This clone turned up a few times. What this receptor recognizes is not known. No per-base quality is available; no much larger clone lies one base away. Explained via the paper, the time point label denotes: about 28 days (+/-7) after the second vaccine dose. AZD1222 recipients with second doses at about 4 weeks or about 12 weeks were pooled, because spike-specific TCR depth and breadth did not differ between schedules. Vaccinee samples came from UK trials COV001 and COV002, including a single-blind randomized controlled phase 2/3 trial of AZD1222 (ChAdOx1 nCoV-19) in healthy adults. For TCRbeta chain sequencing, PBMC samples were collected from trial participants at day 0 and at day 28 after the second dose. The data are from a study of T cell responses to AZD1222 COVID-19 vaccine (dated by TCRdb to about 2021). At the level of the whole study: A total of 233 trial participants underwent TCR sequencing, of whom 207 received two doses of AZD1222 and around 26 received two doses of the MenACWY control vaccine. Trial participants were enrolled by age into 18-55, 56-69 and 70-plus year subgroups, with roughly 160, 29 and 62 TCR-sequenced participants respectively. Study-wide conclusions, independent of this receptor: Conclusions about previously exposed vaccinees are limited, since just six AZD1222 recipients were seropositive for SARS-CoV-2 at baseline. Participants were mostly white British, with more females than males. The authors suggested clonal diversity may have been underestimated. The 56-69-year group was small, and its depth increase did not reach significance, likely because of low power. Epitopes outside the regions mutated in the B.1.351 and B.1.1.7 variants were reportedly recognized by nearly half of the unique spike-specific TCRs. After two AZD1222 doses, both the breadth and the depth of spike-specific TCRs were significantly higher than at day 0 and than in MenACWY recipients. No day 14 peak-response samples were available, so repertoires were characterized only after the peak T cell response. CD4 TCRs associated with the vaccine covered the entire spike protein, and the dominant responses were in regions 160-218 and 743-854.

Spanning cysteine to phenylalanine, the CDR3 consists of 16 amino acids. Left in the record is the CDR3 DNA by itself, 48 bases read in frame from the first base. CDR1 SGHTA and CDR2 FQGNSA are derived from the germline V gene. Between the V and J ends, shortened by 3 bases and 5 bases respectively, the junction contains 19 bases. The CDR3 regions of human TCRbeta chains were analyzed by immunosequencing. Per the authors' processing: TCRs in the repertoires were compared against a reference library of SARS-CoV-2-specific TCRs that had been generated with the MIRA antigen-specificity platform. Breadth meant the fraction of unique TCRs that were SARS-CoV-2-associated, whereas depth meant the fraction of total T cells that were SARS-CoV-2-associated. Using the MIRA data, each spike-specific TCR was mapped to the spike region that the TCR reacts to and placed in a CD4 or CD8 class. Log10-transformed breadth and depth values were compared by one-way ANOVA with Sidak's multiple comparisons tests. TCRdb retrieved this table from immuneACCESS and kept in-frame rearrangements only. Not all clones are present; in checked studies, unresolved V genes account for under half, and no reason is known for the remainder. V, J and clone size are taken as reported in that table, and D and trimming were inferred from the DNA itself. Present in this sample are approximately 72,000 clones, approximately 90% of which were seen just once. The top ten constitute roughly 28% of the sample.

The material was peripheral blood, obtained 28 days after the second AZD1222 dose. The chain was built from TRBV7-2 and TRBJ2-5; the D gene is possibly TRBD2, with 6 bases matching. The source is an adult who received the AZD1222 COVID-19 vaccine. The CDR3 region: CASSLSSATTWETQYF. In nucleotides, the sequence is TGTGCCAGCAGCTTGTCTAGCGCAACTACTTGGGAGACCCAGTACTTC.